These 14 T cell receptor beta chains were all obtained from the same sample, sequenced in a study of CD8 T cells in Susac syndrome. Random hexamers served to reverse transcribe roughly 0.5 to 1 ug RNA. TCRdb fed the immunoSEQ multiplex PCR reads into MiXCR, producing one record per CDR3 protein. The data contain around 140,000 distinct CDR3 sequences, approximately 95% of them seen just once; the ten biggest clones take up 0.11%. The sample was CD4+ T cells from PBMCs. The receptors originated from a human donor with multiple sclerosis.

The chain combines TRBV29-1 with TRBJ1-5; D perhaps matches TRBD1 (5 bases). V was clipped by 6 bases and J by 6 bases, with 12 bases between them. Germline CDR1 is SQVTM and CDR2 is ANQGSEA. The CDR3 has 12 residues. CDR3 DNA sequence: TGCAGCGTCGGGCAGGGTGGTCAGCCCCAGCATTTT. Translation gives CSVGQGGQPQHF.

The V and J genes are TRBV2 and TRBJ2-7; maybe TRBD1 (6 bases). V was cut by 7 bases and J by 2 bases, with 12 bases left in between. The CDR3 length is 13 residues. The germline gives CDR1 SNHLY, CDR2 FYNNEI. CDR3 coding DNA: TGTGCCAGCAAGTACAGGGATCCCTACGAGCAGTACTTC. Amino acids: CASKYRDPYEQYF.

This rearrangement joins TRBV20-1 to TRBJ1-5, with TRBD1 identical over 8 bases. The length of the CDR3 is 14 residues. J lost 2 bases, V lost 1 base, and 1 base had no gene match. The germline V gene has CDR1 DFQATT and CDR2 SNEGSKA (reference sequence). The CDR3 spells CSARGGQGNQPQHF. The CDR3, as DNA: TGCAGTGCTAGAGGGGGACAGGGCAATCAGCCCCAGCATTTT.

In its sample, this clonotype was seen once. The chain couples TRBV7-8 to TRBJ1-2; D might be TRBD1 (6 bases). V was clipped by 1 base and J by 7 bases, with 13 bases between them. This CDR3 region has 14 residues. Germline CDR1 SGHVS, CDR2 FQNEAQ. The DNA of the CDR3 is TGTGCCAGCAGCTTAGACCCAAGAGGGGGTGGCTACACCTTC. Amino acids: CASSLDPRGGGYTF.

The CDR3 coding sequence is TGTGCCAGTAGTATAACTATGTGGGCCGTAACCGGGGAGCTGTTTTTT. Encoded protein: CASSITMWAVTGELFF. The V call is TRBV19, the J call TRBJ2-2; D call uncertain. The CDR3 totals 16 residues. The germline gives CDR1 LNHDA, CDR2 SQIVND (reference sequence). Trimming removed 2 bases at V and 5 bases at J, with 15 bases between.

This clonotype was seen only once. The chain links TRBV29-1 to TRBJ2-3; D gene ambiguous. The CDR3 contains 13 residues. With 7 bases removed from V and 1 base from J, the gap between germline ends came to 12 bases. The germline gives CDR1 SQVTM, CDR2 ANQGSEA. The CDR3 nucleotides are TGCAGCGCCGTAGACGCCGGCACAGATACGCAGTATTTT. It encodes CSAVDAGTDTQYF.

This clonotype was observed a handful of times. The chain carries TRBV4-1 and TRBJ2-5, with D perhaps matching TRBD2 (6 bases). The CDR3 spans 14 residues. V was trimmed by 4 bases and J by 5 bases, leaving 14 bases between them. CDR1 is MGHRA and CDR2 is YSYEKL in the germline V gene. CDR3: CASSPETSPETQYF. Here the CDR3 DNA reads TGCGCCAGCAGCCCGGAGACTAGTCCGGAGACCCAGTACTTC.

This sequence joins TRBV28 and TRBJ1-2; D remains ambiguous. The V end was cut by 6 bases, the J end by 0 bases, with 11 bases between. Germline CDR1 and CDR2: MDHEN and SYDVKM. CDR3 length: 14 amino acids. CDR3 nucleotides: TGTGCCAGCAGCCCCGACGGTTCTAACTATGGCTACACCTTC. This gives the protein CASSPDGSNYGYTF.

This rearrangement joins TRBV15 to TRBJ2-7; D call uncertain. Per the germline V gene, CDR1 is LNHNV and CDR2 is YYDKDF (reference sequence). The V gene lost 0 bases and the J gene lost 2 bases, with 8 bases spanning the gap. The CDR3 spans 14 residues. For the CDR3, the DNA is TGTGCCACCAGCAGAGAAGCAGGTCCCTACGAGCAGTACTTC. Protein: CATSREAGPYEQYF.

The CDR3 sequence is CAISEWGQGQGQPQHF. CDR3 nucleotides: TGTGCCATCAGTGAATGGGGACAGGGACAGGGACAGCCCCAGCATTTT. The rearrangement links TRBV10-3 to TRBJ1-5, with 9 bases aligning to TRBD1. Unmatched junction bases numbered 10, after V lost 3 bases and J lost 7 bases. The CDR3 is 16 residues long. Germline values: CDR1 ENHRY, CDR2 SYGVKD.

Here the CDR3 DNA reads TGTGCCAGCGCACGACAGGGTTGGGGGACAGATACGCAGTATTTT. This translates into CASARQGWGTDTQYF. The chain joins TRBV19 to TRBJ2-3, with 7 bases lining up with TRBD1. Per the germline V gene, CDR1 is LNHDA and CDR2 is SQIVND (reference sequence). The CDR3 sequence is 15 residues long. The trim removed 9 bases at V and 3 bases at J, leaving 12 bases unmatched.

The table lists this clonotype with a count of one. The J gene is TRBJ2-4, the V gene TRBV11-1, with TRBD2 identical over 15 bases. This CDR3 region has 20 residues. Trimming removed 2 bases from V and 0 bases from J; junction bases left unmatched: 8. The germline V gene has CDR1 SGHAT and CDR2 FQDESV (reference sequence). The DNA for the CDR3 is TGTGCCAGCAGCTTAAAGGGGGGACTAGCGGGAGGCCTAGCCAAAAACATTCAGTACTTC. This sequence encodes CASSLKGGLAGGLAKNIQYF.

The chain carries TRBV29-1 and TRBJ1-1, with D possibly matching TRBD1 (5 bases). The CDR3 consists of 14 residues. Germline V CDR1 and CDR2: SQVTM, ANQGSEA. The V end was cut by 5 bases, the J end by 5 bases, with 18 bases between. DNA of the CDR3: TGCAGCGTTTGGTCAAGGGGCGTAGGGACTGAAGCTTTCTTT. It is translated as CSVWSRGVGTEAFF.

This sequence joins TRBV7-8 and TRBJ2-1, with 10 positions matching TRBD1. The V gene end was trimmed by 4 bases and the J gene end by 7 bases; junction bases not matched to a gene: 7. CDR1 and CDR2 (germline): SGHVS, FQNEAQ. The length of the CDR3 is 15 residues. CDR3 protein: CASSSGDRGGNEQFF. The CDR3 coding sequence is TGTGCCAGCAGCTCGGGGGACAGGGGCGGAAATGAGCAGTTCTTC.